This TCR beta chain was sequenced in a study of T cell responses to AZD1222 COVID-19 vaccine. Study observations and caveats: Clonal diversity may have been underestimated in mostly white British donors.

TCRdb keeps only in-frame clones here, not all; method: immunoSEQ multiplex PCR. The sample has 130,000 to 150,000 clones, approximately 89% seen once; the top ten hold approximately 2.6%. To note about this clone: No antigen is known for it.

The trim removed 7 bases at V and 5 bases at J, leaving 16 bases unmatched. There are 16 residues in the CDR3. Looked up from germline, CDR1 is MNHEY and CDR2 is SMNVEV (reference sequence). J is TRBJ1-2 and V is TRBV27, with 7 bases matching TRBD1. The material sequenced was peripheral blood, taken on day 0 of AZD1222 vaccination. This receptor was taken from an adult in good health. The CDR3 reads CASMERGGLLSYGYTF. The CDR3 nucleotides read TGTGCCAGCATGGAGAGAGGGGGCCTCTTAAGTTATGGCTACACCTTC.